This TCR beta chain was retrieved from a study of T cell responses to AZD1222 COVID-19 vaccine (dated by TCRdb to the early 2020s). About the full investigation: A total of under 250 trial participants underwent TCR sequencing, of whom roughly 210 had received two doses of AZD1222 and about 25 had received two doses of the MenACWY control vaccine. Trial participants were enrolled by age into 18-55, 56-69 and 70-plus year subgroups, with roughly 150, 30 and 60 TCR-sequenced participants respectively.

Details on this clone: It has no known antigen specificity. No base quality information exists; no much larger clone differs at one position.

CDR1 and CDR2, per the germline V gene (reference sequence), are SEHNR and FQNEAQ. The CDR3 numbers 15 residues from cysteine through phenylalanine. Just the 45-base CDR3 DNA is kept, in frame starting at base 1. V sheds 5 bases and J sheds 8 bases, leaving 18 bases between their ends. The CDR3 regions of human TCRbeta chains were analyzed by immunosequencing. The study's own analysis went as follows. Repertoire TCRs were checked for matches against a reference library of SARS-CoV-2-specific TCRs that had been generated using the MIRA antigen-specificity platform. Breadth was defined as the fraction of unique TCRs that were SARS-CoV-2-associated. Depth was defined as the fraction of total T cells that were SARS-CoV-2-associated. Using the MIRA data, each spike-specific TCR was mapped to the spike region that the TCR reacts to and placed in a CD4 or CD8 class. Log10-transformed breadth and depth values were compared by one-way ANOVA with Sidak's multiple comparisons tests. TCRdb stores this immuneACCESS table with in-frame sequences only. Part of the clones is absent; in the studies checked, under half of the shortfall reflects unresolved V genes, and no reason is known for the rest. V, J and clone size reflect that table, while D and trimming were determined from the DNA. The sample table lists under 200,000 clones, more than 75% of them with a count of one. The ten largest clones add up to approximately 2.5% of the sample.

What the research found in general, with its limitations: Conclusions about previously exposed vaccinees were limited because only a handful of AZD1222 recipients were SARS-CoV-2 seropositive at baseline. Nearly half of unique spike-specific TCRs reportedly recognized epitopes outside regions mutated in the B.1.351 and B.1.1.7 variants. No day 14 peak-response samples were available, so repertoires were characterized only after the peak T cell response. Participants were mostly white British, with more females than males. The authors suggested clonal diversity may have been underestimated. A significant rise in spike-specific TCR breadth and depth was observed after two AZD1222 doses relative to day 0 and relative to MenACWY recipients. The vaccine-associated CD4 TCRs covered the entire spike protein, and the dominant responses fell in regions 160-218 and 743-854. The 56-69-year group was small, and its depth increase did not reach significance, likely because of low power.

This specimen's time point label, interpreted: baseline before first vaccination. The sample's treatment or condition label, decoded: meningococcal conjugate vaccine given as trial control. Vaccinee samples came from UK trials COV001 and COV002, including a single-blind randomized controlled phase 2/3 trial of AZD1222 (ChAdOx1 nCoV-19) in healthy adults. For TCRbeta chain sequencing, PBMC samples were collected from trial participants at day 0 and at day 28 after the second dose. The receptor chain draws on TRBV7-9 and TRBJ1-4; tentative D gene TRBD1, with 6 bases matching. The TCR comes from an adult in good health. This sample comprised peripheral blood, obtained on day 0 of MenACWY control vaccination. CDR3 region: CASSPSRGRNEKLFF. The sequenced DNA: TGTGCCAGCAGCCCCAGCCGGGGGCGAAACGAAAAACTGTTTTTT.